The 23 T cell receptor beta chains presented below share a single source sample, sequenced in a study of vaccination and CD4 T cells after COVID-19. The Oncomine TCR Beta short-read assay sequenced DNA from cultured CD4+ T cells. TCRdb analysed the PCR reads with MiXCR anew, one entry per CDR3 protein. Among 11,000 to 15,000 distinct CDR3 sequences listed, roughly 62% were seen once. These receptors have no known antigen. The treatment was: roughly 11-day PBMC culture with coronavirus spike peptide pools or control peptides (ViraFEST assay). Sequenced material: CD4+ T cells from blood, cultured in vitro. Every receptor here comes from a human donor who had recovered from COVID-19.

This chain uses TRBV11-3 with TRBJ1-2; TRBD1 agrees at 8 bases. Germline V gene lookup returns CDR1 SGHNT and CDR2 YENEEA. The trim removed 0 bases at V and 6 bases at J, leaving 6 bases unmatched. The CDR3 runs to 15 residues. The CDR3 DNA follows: TGTGCCAGCAGCTTAGAGAACAGGGGGGGAGATGGCTACACCTTC. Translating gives CASSLENRGGDGYTF.

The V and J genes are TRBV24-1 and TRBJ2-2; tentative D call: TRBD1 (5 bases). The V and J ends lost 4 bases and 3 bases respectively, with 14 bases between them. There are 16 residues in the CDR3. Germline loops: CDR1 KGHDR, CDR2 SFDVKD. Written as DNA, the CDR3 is TGTGCCACCAGTGACCCAGCTAGGGGCGACACCGGGGAGCTGTTTTTT. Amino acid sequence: CATSDPARGDTGELFF.

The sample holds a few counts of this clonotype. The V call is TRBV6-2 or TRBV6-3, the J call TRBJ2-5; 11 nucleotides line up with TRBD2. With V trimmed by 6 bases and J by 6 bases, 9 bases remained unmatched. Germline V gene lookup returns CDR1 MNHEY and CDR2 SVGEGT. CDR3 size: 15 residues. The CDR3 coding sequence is TGTGCCAGCAGACCCAGTTCGACTAGCGGGAAGACCCAGTACTTC. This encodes CASRPSSTSGKTQYF.

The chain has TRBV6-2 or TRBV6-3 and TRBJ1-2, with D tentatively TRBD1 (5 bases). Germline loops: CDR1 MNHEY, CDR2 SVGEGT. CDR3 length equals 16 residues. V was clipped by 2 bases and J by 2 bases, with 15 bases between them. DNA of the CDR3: TGTGCCAGCAGTTACGGGACCGGGGCGTACAACTATGGCTACACCTTC. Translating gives CASSYGTGAYNYGYTF.

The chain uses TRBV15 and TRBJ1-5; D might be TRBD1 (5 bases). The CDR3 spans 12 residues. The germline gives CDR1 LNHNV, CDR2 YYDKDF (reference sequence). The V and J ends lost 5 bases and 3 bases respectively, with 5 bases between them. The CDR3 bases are TGTGCCACCAGCGGGGCCAATCAGCCCCAGCATTTT. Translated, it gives CATSGANQPQHF.

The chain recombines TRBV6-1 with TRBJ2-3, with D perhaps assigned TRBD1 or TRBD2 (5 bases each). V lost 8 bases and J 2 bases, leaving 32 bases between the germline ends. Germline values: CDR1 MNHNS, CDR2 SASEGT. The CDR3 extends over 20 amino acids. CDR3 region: CASRGPGNLNPGLITDTQYF. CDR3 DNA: TGTGCCAGCCGCGGTCCCGGGAACCTAAATCCGGGGCTTATCACAGATACGCAGTATTTT.

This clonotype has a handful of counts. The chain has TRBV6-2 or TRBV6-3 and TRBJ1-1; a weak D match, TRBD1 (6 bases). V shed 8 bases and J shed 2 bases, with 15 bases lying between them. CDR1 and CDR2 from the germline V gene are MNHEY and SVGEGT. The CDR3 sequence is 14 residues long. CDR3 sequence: CASGNRVPNTEAFF. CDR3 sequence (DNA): TGTGCCAGCGGGAACAGGGTGCCCAACACTGAAGCTTTCTTT.

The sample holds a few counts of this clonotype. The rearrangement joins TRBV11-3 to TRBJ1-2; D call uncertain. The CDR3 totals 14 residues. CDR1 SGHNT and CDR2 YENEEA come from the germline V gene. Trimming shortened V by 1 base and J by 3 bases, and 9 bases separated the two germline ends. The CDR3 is CASSLGGTDYGYTF. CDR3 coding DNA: TGTGCCAGCAGCTTAGGGGGTACCGACTATGGCTACACCTTC.

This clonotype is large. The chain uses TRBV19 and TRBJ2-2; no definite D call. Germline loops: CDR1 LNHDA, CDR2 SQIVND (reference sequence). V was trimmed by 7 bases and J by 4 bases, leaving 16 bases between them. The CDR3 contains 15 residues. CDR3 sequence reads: CASTGLLRGTGELFF. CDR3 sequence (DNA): TGTGCCAGTACAGGCCTCCTTCGAGGCACCGGGGAGCTGTTTTTT.

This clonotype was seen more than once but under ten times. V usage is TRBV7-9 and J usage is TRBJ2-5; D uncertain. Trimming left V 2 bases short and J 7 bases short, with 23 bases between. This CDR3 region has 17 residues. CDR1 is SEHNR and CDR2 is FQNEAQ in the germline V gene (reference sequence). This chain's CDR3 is CASSLSSGVASSGTQYF. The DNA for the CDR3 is TGTGCCAGCAGCTTATCTTCTGGAGTAGCCTCCTCGGGGACCCAGTACTTC.

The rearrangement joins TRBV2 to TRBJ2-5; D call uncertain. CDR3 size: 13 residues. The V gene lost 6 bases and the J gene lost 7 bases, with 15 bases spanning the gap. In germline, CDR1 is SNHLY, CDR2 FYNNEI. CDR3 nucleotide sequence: TGTGCCAGCAGGGAACATCAGGACGGGACCCAGTACTTC. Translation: CASREHQDGTQYF.

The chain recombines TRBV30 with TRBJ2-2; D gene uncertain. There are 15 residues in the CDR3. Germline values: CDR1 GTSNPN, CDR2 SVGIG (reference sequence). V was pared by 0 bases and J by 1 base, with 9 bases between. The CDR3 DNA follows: TGTGCCTGGAGTGTAGCCCACCTGAACACCGGGGAGCTGTTTTTT. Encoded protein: CAWSVAHLNTGELFF.

The CDR3, as DNA: TGCAGTGGAACGGTGGGACAAGAGACCCAGTACTTC. It is translated as CSGTVGQETQYF. V is TRBV20-1 and J is TRBJ2-5; D is undetermined. Germline lookup yields CDR1 DFQATT and CDR2 SNEGSKA (reference sequence). CDR3 length equals 12 residues. V shed 7 bases and J shed 2 bases, with 11 bases lying between them.

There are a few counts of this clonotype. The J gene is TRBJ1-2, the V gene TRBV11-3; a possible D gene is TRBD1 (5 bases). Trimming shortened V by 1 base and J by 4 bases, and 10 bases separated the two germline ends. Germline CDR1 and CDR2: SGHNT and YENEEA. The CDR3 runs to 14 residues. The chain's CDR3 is CASSLGYGGYGYTF. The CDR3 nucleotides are TGTGCCAGCAGCTTAGGGTACGGGGGCTATGGCTACACCTTC.

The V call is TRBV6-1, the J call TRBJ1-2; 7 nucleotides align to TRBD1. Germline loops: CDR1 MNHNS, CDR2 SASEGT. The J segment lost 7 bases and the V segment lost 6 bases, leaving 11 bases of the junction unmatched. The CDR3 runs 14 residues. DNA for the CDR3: TGTGCCAGCAGCTCTGACAGGGTGGAGCGTGGCTACACCTTC. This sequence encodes CASSSDRVERGYTF.

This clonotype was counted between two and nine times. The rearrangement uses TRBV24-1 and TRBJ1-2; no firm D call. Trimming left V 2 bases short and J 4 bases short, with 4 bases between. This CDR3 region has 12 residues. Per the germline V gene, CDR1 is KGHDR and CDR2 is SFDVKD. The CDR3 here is CATSDYSYGYTF. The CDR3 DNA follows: TGTGCCACCAGTGATTACAGCTATGGCTACACCTTC.

In DNA form, the CDR3 reads TGTGCCTGGAGTGTTCGACTGCACTACGAGCAGTACTTC. Protein product: CAWSVRLHYEQYF. The chain is built from TRBV30 and TRBJ2-7; the D is unclear. The CDR3 has 13 residues. CDR1 is GTSNPN and CDR2 is SVGIG in the germline V gene (reference sequence). V was cut by 0 bases and J by 3 bases, with 9 bases left in between.

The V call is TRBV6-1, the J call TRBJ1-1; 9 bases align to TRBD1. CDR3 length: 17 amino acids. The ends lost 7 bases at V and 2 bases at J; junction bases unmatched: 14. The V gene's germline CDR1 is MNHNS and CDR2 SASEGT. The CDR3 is CASTLSTGGLGNTEAFF. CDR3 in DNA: TGTGCCAGCACCCTTAGTACAGGGGGCTTGGGAAACACTGAAGCTTTCTTT.

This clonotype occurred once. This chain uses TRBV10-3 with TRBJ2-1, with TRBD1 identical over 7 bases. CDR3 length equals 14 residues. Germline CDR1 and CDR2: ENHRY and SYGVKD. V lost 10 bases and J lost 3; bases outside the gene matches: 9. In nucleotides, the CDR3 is TGTGCCACCCGTCGGGACAGAAACTACAATGAGCAGTTCTTC. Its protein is CATRRDRNYNEQFF.

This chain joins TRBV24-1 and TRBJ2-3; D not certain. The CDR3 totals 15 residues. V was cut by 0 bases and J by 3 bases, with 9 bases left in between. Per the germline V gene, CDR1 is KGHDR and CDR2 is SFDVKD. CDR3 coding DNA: TGTGCCACCAGTGATTTGCGCGAGTGGACAGATACGCAGTATTTT. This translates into CATSDLREWTDTQYF.

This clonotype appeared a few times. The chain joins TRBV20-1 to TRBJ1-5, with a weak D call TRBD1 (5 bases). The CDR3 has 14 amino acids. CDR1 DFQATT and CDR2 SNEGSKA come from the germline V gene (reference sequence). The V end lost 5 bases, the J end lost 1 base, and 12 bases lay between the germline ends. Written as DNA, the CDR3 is TGCAGTGCTCCCGGGGCACTAAGCAATCAGCCCCAGCATTTT. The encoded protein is CSAPGALSNQPQHF.

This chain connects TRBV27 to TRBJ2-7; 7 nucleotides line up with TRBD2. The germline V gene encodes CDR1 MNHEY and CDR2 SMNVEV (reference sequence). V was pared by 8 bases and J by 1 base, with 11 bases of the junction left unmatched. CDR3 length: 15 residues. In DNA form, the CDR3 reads TGTGCCAGCGGGAATCTAGCGGAAAGTTCCTACGAGCAGTACTTC. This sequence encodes CASGNLAESSYEQYF.

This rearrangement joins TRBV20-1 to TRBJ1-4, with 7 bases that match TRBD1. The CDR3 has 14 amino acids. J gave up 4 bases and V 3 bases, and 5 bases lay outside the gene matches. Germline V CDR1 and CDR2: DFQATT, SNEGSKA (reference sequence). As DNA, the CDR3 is TGCAGTGCTAGTAGACAGGGTCTTAATGAAAAACTGTTTTTT. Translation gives CSASRQGLNEKLFF.